In this sample, the clone carrying this TCR beta chain turned up once. The target antigen is unknown. This may be a read error, as it is one base from a much larger clone. This sample is drawn from a study of tumor-infiltrating lymphocytes in primary liver carcinoma. Points from the study as a whole: Tumors had a significantly higher top-250-clone fraction than blood (p = 0.039). Between tumor regions, pairs overlapped more than tumor-adjacent and tumor-blood pairs did.

In addition to blood RNA drawn from unsorted whole blood, germline DNA was extracted. Surgery was preceded by the collection of 3.5 to 4.5 milliliters of peripheral blood. This CDR3 has 13 amino acids. From germline, CDR1 is MNHEY and CDR2 SVGAGI. The investigators made TCR beta cDNA from around 540 ng total RNA, using a constant-region primer. A slightly modified ARM-PCR protocol with three nested multiplex PCR rounds produced these TCR beta libraries. Running approximately 10 cycles apiece, the first two PCR rounds relied on TRBV1-TRBV30 forward primers together with a C-beta reverse primer. TCRdb re-called the multiplex PCR reads with MiXCR, one entry per CDR3 protein. Of about 330,000 distinct CDR3 sequences in the sample, roughly two thirds were seen once.

The sequencing input was peripheral blood. The sequence derives from a man aged 35 to 55 with primary liver carcinoma and hepatitis B virus infection. The chain couples TRBV6-5 to TRBJ2-7, with a tentative D call TRBD1 (6 bases). The chain's CDR3 is CDSSLTGYDEQYF. The CDR3 bases are TGTGACAGCAGCCTGACAGGCTACGACGAGCAGTACTTC.